What follows are 7 T cell receptor beta chains derived from one specimen sequenced in a study of blood T cell repertoires in COVID-19. Generated by immunoSEQ multiplex PCR, the TCRdb table keeps only in-frame clones and is missing some. This table holds about 90,000 clones, approximately 80% found once. The specimen was peripheral blood. The receptors originated from a human donor in a cohort sampled during active COVID-19.

This clone was detected only once. The chain combines TRBV7-9 with TRBJ1-1; 7 bases are a match to TRBD1. CDR3 length equals 13 residues. After removal of 5 bases from V and 1 base from J, the junction contained 1 base not matched to a gene. The germline V gene has CDR1 SEHNR and CDR2 FQNEAQ (reference sequence). The CDR3 is CASSAGGNTEAFF. The CDR3 coding sequence is TGTGCCAGCAGCGCAGGGGGGAACACTGAAGCTTTCTTT.

There are a few counts of this clone. The CDR3 DNA reads TGTGCCAGCAGCTCCGACTTCACAGATACGCAGTATTTT. Translated, it gives CASSSDFTDTQYF. The chain couples TRBV7-9 to TRBJ2-3, with D unclear. V lost 4 bases, J lost 2 bases, and 7 bases lay in between. The CDR3 totals 13 residues. Germline V gene data show CDR1 as SEHNR and CDR2 as FQNEAQ (reference sequence).

CDR3 nucleotide sequence: TGTGCCACCCGGAGAGGGGGATCCTACAATGAGCAGTTCTTC. Protein: CATRRGGSYNEQFF. The chain recombines TRBV18 with TRBJ2-1; D perhaps matches TRBD1 (6 bases). The length of the CDR3 is 14 residues. V dropped 10 bases and J dropped 1 base, with 14 bases sitting between them. Germline CDR1 reads KGHSH; CDR2 reads LQKENI.

V is TRBV18 and J is TRBJ2-5; D is unresolved. The CDR3 runs 16 residues. Trimming removed 3 bases at V and 5 bases at J, with 19 bases between. Per the germline V gene, CDR1 is KGHSH and CDR2 is LQKENI. In nucleotides, the CDR3 is TGTGCCAGCTCACCCCCCTTGGGCAGGCTTGGGGAGACCCAGTACTTC. Translated, it gives CASSPPLGRLGETQYF.

V gene TRBV2 combines with J gene TRBJ2-7, with a possible D match to TRBD2 (5 bases). This CDR3 has 13 residues. V shed 11 bases and J shed 1 base, with 15 bases lying between them. The germline CDR1 and CDR2 sequences are SNHLY and FYNNEI. CDR3 sequence reads: CAVRRSRSYEQYF. The CDR3 region has the DNA TGTGCCGTGAGGAGGAGCAGGTCCTACGAGCAGTACTTC.

This clone showed up just a few times. V and J are TRBV28 and TRBJ1-2; TRBD1 agrees at 10 bases. The CDR3 has 17 residues. Trimming at V came to 4 bases and at J to 1 base, leaving 9 bases not matched to a gene. CDR1 and CDR2 from the germline V gene are MDHEN and SYDVKM. The chain's CDR3 is CASSWQTGGLINYGYTF. The CDR3 coding sequence is TGTGCCAGCAGTTGGCAGACAGGGGGCCTCATTAACTATGGCTACACCTTC.

This clone was observed once. The genes are TRBV5-1 and TRBJ1-5, with 9 bases that match TRBD1. The V and J ends lost 4 bases and 3 bases, in that order; junction bases with no gene match: 5. The CDR3 extends over 15 amino acids. The germline V gene encodes CDR1 SGHRS and CDR2 YFSETQ. CDR3 nucleotides: TGCGCCAGCAGCGAGGGACAGGGTGACAATCAGCCCCAGCATTTT. Encoded protein: CASSEGQGDNQPQHF.